This T cell receptor beta chain was identified during a study of cytomegalovirus exposure and HLA in healthy donors. The CDR3 extends over 15 amino acids. The ends were cut back, 7 bases at V and 0 bases at J, with 15 bases in the middle. Germline CDR1 MGHRA, CDR2 YSYEKL. Broader study findings: It was reported in a later analysis that an Asian-associated ancestry cluster showed fewer N-insertions than the roughly 670-donor mean. In the analysis, some V segments, TRBV6-2 and TRBV6-3 included, were excluded as indistinguishable. One variant, a missense change in DCLRE1C, was linked in a later analysis to TCR beta V- and J-gene trimming.

Turning to this clone: The antigen is undetermined.

13 Jbeta primers and 60 Vbeta primers were used for the PCR. Measured with immunoSEQ multiplex PCR; TCRdb has only the in-frame clones, and not every one. The profile shows more than 65,000 clones, 60% to 75% of them singletons. This chain links TRBV4-1 with TRBJ1-2; TRBD1 might be the D (6 bases). The source is a woman aged 55 to 70 in good health and CMV-seropositive. The specimen sequenced was PBMCs. CDR3 sequence: CASKGTPLANYGYTF. Here the CDR3 DNA reads TGCGCCAGCAAGGGGACACCGTTAGCTAACTATGGCTACACCTTC.